This record concerns one TCR beta chain sequence. Generated by immunoSEQ multiplex PCR, the TCRdb table keeps only in-frame clones and is missing some. The sample records some 2,100,000 clones, roughly 91% being singletons. Naive CD8 cells were CD45RO-negative, positively selected for CCR7, excluding terminally differentiated effector memory CD45RA+ cells. This entry is derived from a study of shared clonotypes between healthy human individuals. Germline V gives CDR1 MNHNS, CDR2 SASEGT. V lost 2 bases and J 4 bases, leaving 6 bases between the germline ends. This CDR3 has 13 amino acids. The sequence was collected from a man aged 18 to 30 in good health. Some clones in this sample may be carry-over from other donors' samples. The chain carries TRBV6-1 and TRBJ1-5, with no clear D. Sequencing was done on a sample of naive CD8+ T cells from PBMCs. For the CDR3, the DNA is TGTGCCAGCAGTGAACAGAGGAATCAGCCCCAGCATTTT. Amino acid sequence: CASSEQRNQPQHF.